A single sample gave rise to the 10 T cell receptor beta chains below, sequenced in a study of CD8+ T cells in alopecia areata. Sequencing used cDNA as its template, made by extracting RNA and reverse transcribing it. Data came from immunoSEQ multiplex PCR; TCRdb stores just in-frame clones and leaves some out. Altogether roughly 260,000 clones were found in the sample, and no singletons occur. Cells pooled from cutaneous lymph nodes were sorted on CD4, CD8alpha, NKG2D, NKG2ACE and other markers. The sample consisted of CD4+ T cells sorted from a lymph node. The source is a C3H/HeJ mouse with alopecia areata. The strain is characterized by the MHC haplotype H2-k.

Comment on this clone: Any gene name here is a mouse gene name. From the germline J gene comes the end of the CDR3, since the read stops 4 residues before it. The chain links TRBV19 to TRBJ2-7; TRBD1 might be the D (5 bases). In germline, CDR1 is FNHDT, CDR2 SITEND (reference sequence). V lost 7 bases, J lost 0 bases, and 8 bases lay in between. The CDR3 is made up of 12 amino acids. This CDR3 is CASHRSSYEQYF. The sequenced part of the CDR3 DNA is TGTGCCAGCCACAGGAGCTCCTAT.

Points on this clone: Gene names are the mouse ones. The read finishes 4 residues shy of the CDR3 end, and the germline J gene is used to complete it. The J gene is TRBJ1-2, the V gene TRBV12-1; the D gene is possibly TRBD1 (5 bases). V lost 0 bases and J 0 bases, leaving 10 bases between the germline ends. CDR1 and CDR2 (germline): SGHSN, HYEKVE. The CDR3 sequence is 15 residues long. The CDR3 sequence: CASSLVWGSNSDYTF. CDR3 DNA (partial): TGTGCCAGCTCTCTCGTTTGGGGGTCAAACTCC.

As concerns this clone: The genes are named according to mouse. The read ends 4 residues early relative to the CDR3; the germline J gene fills the gap. V usage is TRBV13-2 and J usage is TRBJ2-1; TRBD2 matches at 9 bases. CDR3 size: 15 residues. Unmatched junction bases numbered 4, after V lost 6 bases and J lost 0 bases. Per germline, CDR1 NNHNN and CDR2 SYGAGS (reference sequence). The CDR3 protein is CASAGTGYNYAEQFF. CDR3 bases read: TGTGCCAGCGCCGGGACTGGGTATAACTATGCT.

On this clone itself: Gene names follow the mouse nomenclature. Read sequence stops 4 residues before the CDR3 end, and the germline J gene provides the missing end. This rearrangement joins TRBV31 to TRBJ1-2; D gene uncertain. The CDR3 sequence is 11 residues long. V was pared by 2 bases and J by 2 bases, with 3 bases between. The germline V gene encodes CDR1 GKSSPN and CDR2 SITVG. CDR3 DNA (partial): TGTGCCTGGAGTAAGAACTCC. It is translated as CAWSKNS. The whole CDR3 sequence is CAWSKNSDYTF.

This clone was observed a handful of times. The genes are named according to mouse. The observed sequence ends 4 residues before the CDR3 terminus, with the missing tail filled in from the germline J gene. This sample also contains other DNA sequences that code for the same CDR3. V gene TRBV12-1 combines with J gene TRBJ1-2; TRBD1 is a possible D gene (6 bases). This CDR3 contains 14 residues. Per the germline V gene, CDR1 is SGHSN and CDR2 is HYEKVE. V lost 2 bases and J 0 bases, leaving 9 bases between the germline ends. The CDR3: CASSPGTTNSDYTF. CDR3 DNA (partial): TGTGCCAGCTCTCCCGGGACAACAAACTCC.

This clone was observed a few times. Any gene name here is a mouse gene name. The DNA ends 4 residues before the CDR3 does, and the rest of the CDR3 is filled in from the germline J gene. The J gene is TRBJ2-7, the V gene TRBV13-3; 7 bases line up with TRBD2. CDR1 is NNHDY and CDR2 is SYVADS in the germline V gene. The CDR3 length is 12 residues. The chain's CDR3 is CASSATGNEQYF. The part of the CDR3 DNA that was read is TGTGCCAGCAGTGCGACTGGGAAT.

This clone showed up just a few times. These gene names are mouse names. The CDR3 extends 4 residues past the end of the read, so its final part is completed from the germline J gene. V and J are TRBV1 and TRBJ2-1; the D gene is possibly TRBD1 (6 bases). This CDR3 region has 15 residues. Trimming shortened V by 0 bases and J by 3 bases, and 9 bases separated the two germline ends. CDR1 NSQYPW and CDR2 LRSPGD come from the germline V gene (reference sequence). CDR3 sequence reads: CTCSAEQGTYAEQFF. The DNA read from the CDR3 is TGCACCTGCAGTGCAGAACAGGGAACCTATGCT.

There are a few counts of this clone. Because the CDR3's place on the DNA is in doubt, the DNA is left out and the CDR3 is given as listed by TCRdb. Gene names and germline refer to mouse. The chain carries TRBV23 and TRBJ2-3; no DNA check was done on the table's D call, TRBD2. The CDR3 is 17 residues long, counting both termini. Germline CDR1 reads KGHTA; CDR2 reads FQNQQP. This CDR3 reads CAPAVKTGGRSAETLYF.

With regard to this clone: Gene labels here are mouse ones. The read terminates 4 residues before the CDR3 end, so the remaining end is supplied by the germline J gene. The chain combines TRBV13-3 with TRBJ2-3; TRBD2 agrees at 9 bases. The CDR3 is 16 amino acids. Germline V CDR1 and CDR2: NNHDY, SYVADS. The junction had 5 bases not matched to a gene; V was cut back by 3 bases and J by 0 bases. The CDR3 is CASSARTGASAETLYF. CDR3 DNA (partial): TGTGCCAGCAGTGCCCGGACTGGGGCTAGTGCAGAA.

About this clone itself: Any gene name here is a mouse gene name. The read terminates 4 residues before the CDR3 end, so the remaining end is supplied by the germline J gene. V is TRBV13-1 and J is TRBJ1-2, with TRBD1 matching over 7 bases. V gave up 5 bases and J gave up 0 bases; unmatched junction bases: 4. Germline lookup yields CDR1 NSHNY and CDR2 SYGAGN. This CDR3 is built from 14 residues. The sequenced CDR3 bases are TGTGCCAGCAGGAGGGACAGAACAAACTCC. Protein: CASRRDRTNS. The entire CDR3 sequence reads CASRRDRTNSDYTF.